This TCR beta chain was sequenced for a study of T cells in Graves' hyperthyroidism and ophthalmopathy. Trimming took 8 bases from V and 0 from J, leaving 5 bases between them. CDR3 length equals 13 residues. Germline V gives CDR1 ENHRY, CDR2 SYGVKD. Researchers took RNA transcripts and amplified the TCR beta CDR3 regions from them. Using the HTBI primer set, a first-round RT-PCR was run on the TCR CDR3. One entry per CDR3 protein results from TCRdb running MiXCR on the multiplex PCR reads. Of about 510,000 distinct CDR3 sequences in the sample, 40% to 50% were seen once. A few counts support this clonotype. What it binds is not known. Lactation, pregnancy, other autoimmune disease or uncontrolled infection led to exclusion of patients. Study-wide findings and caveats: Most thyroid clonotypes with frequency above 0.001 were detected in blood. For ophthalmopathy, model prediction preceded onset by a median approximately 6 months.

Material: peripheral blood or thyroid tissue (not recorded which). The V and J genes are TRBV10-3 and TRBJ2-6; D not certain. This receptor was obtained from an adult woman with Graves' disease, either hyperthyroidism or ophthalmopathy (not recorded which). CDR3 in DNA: TGTGCCATCGGCAACTCTGGGGCCAACGTCCTGACTTTC. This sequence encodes CAIGNSGANVLTF.